The 9 T cell receptor beta chains below were found in one sample sequenced in a study of T cells in Graves' hyperthyroidism and ophthalmopathy. TCR beta CDR3 regions were amplified from RNA transcripts. The study used the HTBI primer set for a first-round RT-PCR of the TCR CDR3. TCRdb re-called the multiplex PCR reads with MiXCR, one entry per CDR3 protein. Here the sample spans 250,000 to 300,000 distinct CDR3 sequences, approximately 18% being singletons. Material for sequencing was blood. All receptors come from a man in his fifties with Graves' ophthalmopathy.

In this sample, this clonotype turned up a few times. J is TRBJ1-6 and V is TRBV5-4, with D unresolved. Germline CDR1 and CDR2: SGHNT and YYREEE (reference sequence). Trimming stripped 3 bases from V and 6 bases from J, with 10 bases between. The CDR3 contains 14 residues. The CDR3: CASSSFEPNSPLHF. In DNA form, the CDR3 reads TGTGCCAGCAGCTCGTTCGAACCTAATTCACCCCTCCACTTT.

The genes are TRBV7-2 and TRBJ2-5, with 13 bases aligning to TRBD2. This CDR3 is built from 17 residues. After removal of 7 bases from V and 1 base from J, the junction contained 9 bases not matched to a gene. Germline lookup yields CDR1 SGHTA and CDR2 FQGNSA. The CDR3, as DNA: TGTGCCAGCACAGGACTAGCGGGAGTAGGGCCCCAAGAGACCCAGTACTTC. Its translation: CASTGLAGVGPQETQYF.

This clonotype was observed at least ten times. V and J are TRBV4-1 and TRBJ2-5; 7 nucleotides match TRBD2. There are 15 residues in the CDR3. Germline trimming cut 4 bases from V and 2 bases from J; bases unmatched to any gene: 7. CDR1 is MGHRA and CDR2 is YSYEKL in the germline V gene. This CDR3 is CASSRREGTQETQYF. DNA for the CDR3: TGCGCCAGCAGCCGGAGGGAGGGCACTCAAGAGACCCAGTACTTC.

This clonotype was detected ten times or more. The chain uses TRBV11-2 and TRBJ2-5, with TRBD1 matching 7 bases. The CDR3 is 14 residues long. V was clipped by 1 base and J by 4 bases; unmatched bases: 3. Per the germline V gene, CDR1 is SGHAT and CDR2 is FQNNGV. CDR3 in DNA: TGTGCCAGCAGCTTAGGCAGGGGGAGAGAGACCCAGTACTTC. It yields the protein CASSLGRGRETQYF.

This clonotype has ten or more counts. The J gene is TRBJ1-2, the V gene TRBV12-3 or TRBV12-4, with TRBD1 matching 12 bases. The trim removed 5 bases at V and 4 bases at J, leaving 8 bases unmatched. The CDR3 totals 16 residues. The CDR3 DNA sequence: TGTGCCAGCAGTACCGGGACAGGGGGCGCCGGCTATGGCTACACCTTC. Its protein product is CASSTGTGGAGYGYTF.

This clonotype was counted once. The chain is built from TRBV6-1 and TRBJ2-3; 9 bases line up with TRBD1. V lost 7 bases to trimming and J lost 1 base; unmatched junction nucleotides: 6. CDR1 and CDR2 (germline): MNHNS, SASEGT. The CDR3 has 15 residues. CDR3: CASTGGQGGTDTQYF. The CDR3 nucleotides read TGTGCCAGCACCGGGGGACAGGGTGGCACAGATACGCAGTATTTT.

This clonotype came up many times. The V call is TRBV11-2, the J call TRBJ2-3, with TRBD2 matching over 9 bases. The V gene's germline CDR1 is SGHAT and CDR2 FQNNGV. The CDR3 length is 16 residues. Losses at the gene ends were 4 bases for V and 0 bases for J; bases not matched to a gene: 5. In DNA, the CDR3 is TGTGCCAGCAGCTGGGATAGCGGGGGCAGCACAGATACGCAGTATTTT. Residues: CASSWDSGGSTDTQYF.

Ten or more counts support this clonotype. This chain links TRBV20-1 with TRBJ2-1; D is possibly TRBD2 (6 bases). Per germline, CDR1 DFQATT and CDR2 SNEGSKA (reference sequence). The CDR3 runs to 16 residues. The germline V and J ends were trimmed by 7 bases and 5 bases, with 24 bases remaining between them. The CDR3 region is CSGSGAGISSNNEQFF. DNA of the CDR3: TGCAGTGGATCTGGGGCGGGAATTTCTTCGAACAATGAGCAGTTCTTC.

The chain uses TRBV20-1 and TRBJ2-7; 7 bases are shared with TRBD2. J was trimmed by 1 base and V by 5 bases; bases with no gene match: 8. Per germline, CDR1 DFQATT and CDR2 SNEGSKA (reference sequence). CDR3 length: 14 amino acids. In nucleotides, the CDR3 is TGCAGTGCTTCCAGACTAGCTACATCCTACGAGCAGTACTTC. Residues: CSASRLATSYEQYF.